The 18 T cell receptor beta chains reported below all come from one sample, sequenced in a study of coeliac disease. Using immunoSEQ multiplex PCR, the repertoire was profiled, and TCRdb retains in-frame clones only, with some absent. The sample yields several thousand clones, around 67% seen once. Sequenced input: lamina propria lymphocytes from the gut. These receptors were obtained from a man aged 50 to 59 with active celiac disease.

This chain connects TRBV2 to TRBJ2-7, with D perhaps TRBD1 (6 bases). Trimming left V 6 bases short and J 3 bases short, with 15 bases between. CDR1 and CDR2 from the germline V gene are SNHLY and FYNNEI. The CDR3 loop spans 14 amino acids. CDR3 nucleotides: TGTGCCAGCAGCGGGACACCTTTTCTCTACGAGCAGTACGTC. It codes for CASSGTPFLYEQYV.

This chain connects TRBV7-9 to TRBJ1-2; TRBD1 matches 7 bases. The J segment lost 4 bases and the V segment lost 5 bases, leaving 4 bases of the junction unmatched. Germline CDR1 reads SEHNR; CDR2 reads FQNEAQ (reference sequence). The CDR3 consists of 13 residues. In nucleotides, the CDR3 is TGTGCCAGCAGCACCGGACAGGCCTATGGCTACACCTTC. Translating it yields CASSTGQAYGYTF. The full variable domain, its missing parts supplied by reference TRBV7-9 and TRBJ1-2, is DTGVSQNPRHKITKRGQNVTFRCDPISEHNRLYWYRQTLGQGPEFLTYFQNEAQLEKSRLLSDRFSAERPKGSFSTLEIQRTEQGDSAMYLCASSTGQAYGYTFGSGTRLTVV.

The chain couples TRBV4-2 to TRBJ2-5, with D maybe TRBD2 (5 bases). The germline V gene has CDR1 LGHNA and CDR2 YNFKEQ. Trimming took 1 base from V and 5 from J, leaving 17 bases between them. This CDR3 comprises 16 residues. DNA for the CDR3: TGTGCCAGCAGCCAAGTTCCTCCGGGGATGGACGAGACCCAGTACTTC. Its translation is CASSQVPPGMDETQYF.

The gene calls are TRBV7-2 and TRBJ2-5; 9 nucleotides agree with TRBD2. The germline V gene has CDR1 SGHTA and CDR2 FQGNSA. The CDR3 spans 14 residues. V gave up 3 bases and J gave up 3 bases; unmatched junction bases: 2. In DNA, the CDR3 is TGTGCCAGCAGCTTGGTAGCGGGGGAAGAGACCCAGTACTTC. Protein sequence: CASSLVAGEETQYF. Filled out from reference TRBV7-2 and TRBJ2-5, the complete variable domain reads GAGVSQSPSNKVTEKGKDVELRCDPISGHTALYWYRQSLGQGLEFLIYFQGNSAPDKSGLPSDRFSAERTGGSVSTLTIQRTQQEDSAVYLCASSLVAGEETQYFGPGTRLLVL.

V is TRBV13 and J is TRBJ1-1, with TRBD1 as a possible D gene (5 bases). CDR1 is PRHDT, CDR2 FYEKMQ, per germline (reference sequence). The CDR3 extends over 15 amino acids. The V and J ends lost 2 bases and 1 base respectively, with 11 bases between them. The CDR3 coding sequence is TGTGCCAGCAGCTTAAGGGGAAGTGCGAACACTGAAGCTTTCTTT. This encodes CASSLRGSANTEAFF.

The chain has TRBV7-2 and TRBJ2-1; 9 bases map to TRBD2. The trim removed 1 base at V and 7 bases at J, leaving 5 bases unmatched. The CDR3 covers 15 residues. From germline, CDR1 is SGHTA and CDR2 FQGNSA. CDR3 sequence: CASSLVSGSGNEQFF. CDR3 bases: TGTGCCAGCAGCTTAGTTAGCGGGAGTGGGAATGAGCAGTTCTTC. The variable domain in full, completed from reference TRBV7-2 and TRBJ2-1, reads GAGVSQSPSNKVTEKGKDVELRCDPISGHTALYWYRQSLGQGLEFLIYFQGNSAPDKSGLPSDRFSAERTGGSVSTLTIQRTQQEDSAVYLCASSLVSGSGNEQFFGPGTRLTVL.

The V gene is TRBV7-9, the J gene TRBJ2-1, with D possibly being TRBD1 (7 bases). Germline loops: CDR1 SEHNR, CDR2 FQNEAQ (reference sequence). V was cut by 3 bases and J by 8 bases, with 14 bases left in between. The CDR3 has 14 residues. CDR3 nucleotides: TGTGCCAGCAGCTTTCAGGGGGGATTGGATGAGCAGTTCTTC. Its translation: CASSFQGGLDEQFF.

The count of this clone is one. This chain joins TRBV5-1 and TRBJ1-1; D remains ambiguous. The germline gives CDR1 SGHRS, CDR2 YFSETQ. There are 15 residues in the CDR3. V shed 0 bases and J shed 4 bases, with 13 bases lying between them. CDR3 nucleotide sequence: TGCGCCAGCAGCTTGGGAACCGCCCTCGGCACTGAAGCTTTCTTT. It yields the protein CASSLGTALGTEAFF.

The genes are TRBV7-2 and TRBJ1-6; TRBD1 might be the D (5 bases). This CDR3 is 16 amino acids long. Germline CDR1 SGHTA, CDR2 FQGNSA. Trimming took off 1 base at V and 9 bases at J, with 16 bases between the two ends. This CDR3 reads CASSLGLGHLVSPLHF. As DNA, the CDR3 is TGTGCCAGCAGCTTAGGGTTGGGGCACTTGGTTTCACCCCTCCACTTT.

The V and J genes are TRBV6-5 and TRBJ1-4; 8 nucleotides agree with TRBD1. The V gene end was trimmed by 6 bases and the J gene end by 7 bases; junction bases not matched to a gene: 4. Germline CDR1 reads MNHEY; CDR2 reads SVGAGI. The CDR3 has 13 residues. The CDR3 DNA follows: TGTGCCAGCAGACTCGACAGGGGTGAAAAACTGTTTTTT. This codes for CASRLDRGEKLFF.

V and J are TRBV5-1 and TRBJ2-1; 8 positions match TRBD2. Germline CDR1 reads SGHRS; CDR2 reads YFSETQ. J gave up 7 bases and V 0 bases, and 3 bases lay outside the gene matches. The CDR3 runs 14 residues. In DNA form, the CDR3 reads TGCGCCAGCAGCTTGGCGGGGGGGGTAAATGAGCAGTTCTTC. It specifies CASSLAGGVNEQFF. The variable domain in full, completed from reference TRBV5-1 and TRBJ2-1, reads KAGVTQTPRYLIKTRGQQVTLSCSPISGHRSVSWYQQTPGQGLQFLFEYFSETQRNKGNFPGRFSGRQFSNSRSEMNVSTLELGDSALYLCASSLAGGVNEQFFGPGTRLTVL.

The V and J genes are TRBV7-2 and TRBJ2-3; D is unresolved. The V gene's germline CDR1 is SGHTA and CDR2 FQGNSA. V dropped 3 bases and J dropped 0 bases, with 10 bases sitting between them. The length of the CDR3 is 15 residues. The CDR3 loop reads CASSFSTPSTDTQYF. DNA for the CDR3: TGTGCCAGCAGCTTTTCGACTCCAAGCACAGATACGCAGTATTTT. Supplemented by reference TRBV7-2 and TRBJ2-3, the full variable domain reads GAGVSQSPSNKVTEKGKDVELRCDPISGHTALYWYRQSLGQGLEFLIYFQGNSAPDKSGLPSDRFSAERTGGSVSTLTIQRTQQEDSAVYLCASSFSTPSTDTQYFGPGTRLTVL.

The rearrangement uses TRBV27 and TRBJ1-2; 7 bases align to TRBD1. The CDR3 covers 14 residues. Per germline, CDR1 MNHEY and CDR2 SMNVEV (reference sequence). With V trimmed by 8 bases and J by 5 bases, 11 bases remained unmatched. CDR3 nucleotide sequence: TGTGCCAGCCGTACCCGACAGGGAGGTTATGGCTACACCTTC. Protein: CASRTRQGGYGYTF.

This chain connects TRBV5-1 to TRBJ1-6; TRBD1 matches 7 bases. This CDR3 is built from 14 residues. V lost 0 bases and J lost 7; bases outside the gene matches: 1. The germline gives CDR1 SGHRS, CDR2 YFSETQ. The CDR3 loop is CASSLDRGNSPLHF. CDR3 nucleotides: TGCGCCAGCAGCTTGGACAGGGGAAATTCACCCCTCCACTTT. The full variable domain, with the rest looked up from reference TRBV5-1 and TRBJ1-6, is KAGVTQTPRYLIKTRGQQVTLSCSPISGHRSVSWYQQTPGQGLQFLFEYFSETQRNKGNFPGRFSGRQFSNSRSEMNVSTLELGDSALYLCASSLDRGNSPLHFGNGTRLTVT.

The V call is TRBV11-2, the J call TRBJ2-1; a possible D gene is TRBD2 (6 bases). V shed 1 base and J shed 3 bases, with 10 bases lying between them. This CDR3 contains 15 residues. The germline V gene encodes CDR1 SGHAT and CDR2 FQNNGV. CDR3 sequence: CASSLGRDSYNEQFF. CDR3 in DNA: TGTGCCAGCAGCTTAGGGAGGGATAGCTACAATGAGCAGTTCTTC.

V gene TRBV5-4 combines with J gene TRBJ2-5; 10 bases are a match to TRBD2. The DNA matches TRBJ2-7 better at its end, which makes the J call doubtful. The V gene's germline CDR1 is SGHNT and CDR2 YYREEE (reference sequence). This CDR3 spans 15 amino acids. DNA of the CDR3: TGTGCCAGCAGCCTTACTAGCGGGGAGACCTACGAGCAGTACTTC. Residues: CASSLTSGETYEQYF.

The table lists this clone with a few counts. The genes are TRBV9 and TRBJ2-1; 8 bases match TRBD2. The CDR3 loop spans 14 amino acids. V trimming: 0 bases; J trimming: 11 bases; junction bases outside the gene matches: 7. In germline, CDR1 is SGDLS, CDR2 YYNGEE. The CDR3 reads CASSVGDAGGQQFF. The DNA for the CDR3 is TGTGCCAGCAGCGTAGGTGACGCGGGGGGACAGCAGTTCTTC.

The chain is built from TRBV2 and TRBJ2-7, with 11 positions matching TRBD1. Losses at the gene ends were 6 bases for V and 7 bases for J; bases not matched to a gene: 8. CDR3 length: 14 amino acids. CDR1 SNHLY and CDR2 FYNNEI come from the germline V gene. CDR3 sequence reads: CASRPGTGGREQYF. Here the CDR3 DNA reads TGTGCCAGCAGACCGGGGACAGGGGGGAGGGAGCAGTACTTC.